The 20 T cell receptor delta chains below were found in one sample sequenced in a study of gammadelta T cells in human blood (dated by TCRdb to 2020 to 2021). The library was generated by RT-PCR. The instrument given in TCRdb is Illumina MiSeq. TCRdb called clones afresh from the public reads with CATT; identical DNA rows were later merged. The sample table holds around 280 delta-chain clones, of which around two fifths were seen once. Jointly, the top ten make up 66% of the sample. Sequencing was carried out using non-Vgamma9Vdelta2 gamma-delta T cells from adult blood. These receptors were obtained from a human donor.

Details on this clone: This likely stems from a read error, as it lies one base from a far larger clone. The sample carries other DNA sequences with the same CDR3. This chain uses TRDV3 with TRDJ1; 10 bases line up with TRDD3. V trimming: 3 bases; J trimming: 2 bases; junction bases outside the gene matches: 21. In germline, CDR1 is TVYSNPD, CDR2 GDNSRS (reference sequence). The CDR3 runs 19 residues. The CDR3 DNA sequence: TGTGCCTTCATGGCTGTGTGGGGGGGGGATACGGTTATAACCGATAAACTCATCTTT. It encodes CAFMAVWGGDTVITDKLIF.

This clone came up a few times. This likely traces to a read error, being one base from a far larger clone. The chain couples TRDV1 to TRDJ1; 10 bases align to TRDD3. The CDR3 extends over 26 amino acids. Germline lookup yields CDR1 TSWWSYY and CDR2 QGS. V shed 3 bases and J 0 bases; nucleotides not matched to a gene: 34. CDR3: CALGDGGIHGRGGWGIQGDYTDKLIF. The CDR3 DNA reads as TGTGCTCTTGGGGATGGCGGGATCCACGGCCGGGGTGGATGGGGGATACAAGGGGATTACACCGATAAACTCATCTTT.

As concerns this clone: A far larger clone is only one base removed, so a read error is likely. The gene calls are TRDV1 and TRDJ1; the match to TRDD3 covers 13 bases. CDR3 length: 25 amino acids. Trimming at V came to 0 bases and at J to 0 bases, leaving 25 bases not matched to a gene. Germline CDR1 TSWWSYY, CDR2 QGS. In DNA form, the CDR3 reads TGTGCTCTTGGGGAACTGAGGAACTACTGTGTACTGGGGGATACGCGTCGTCTGTACACCGATAAACTCATCTTT. Translation gives CALGELRNYCVLGDTRRLYTDKLIF.

This clone occurred a few times. The TCRdb record carries a much larger clone's protein, which differs from this DNA's translation at residue 11; a read error is the likely cause, and the protein listed here is the DNA translation. V usage is TRDV1 and J usage is TRDJ1, with 12 bases matching TRDD3. V lost 3 bases and J lost 2; bases outside the gene matches: 10. The CDR3 runs to 18 residues. Germline V gene data show CDR1 as TSWWSYY and CDR2 as QGS. CDR3 coding DNA: TGTGCTCTTGGGGACTCGTACTGGGGGATACCGGAGACCGATAAACTCATCTTT. It specifies CALGDSYWGIPETDKLIF.

Note on this clone: Given a far larger clone just one base away, this is likely a sequencing read error. The same CDR3 can be traced to other DNA sequences in this sample. V and J are TRDV1 and TRDJ1; 9 nucleotides agree with TRDD3. The germline V gene encodes CDR1 TSWWSYY and CDR2 QGS. The CDR3 is 16 residues long. With V trimmed by 0 bases and J by 14 bases, 16 bases remained unmatched. The DNA of the CDR3 is TGTGCTCTTGGGGAACTGCAAGGGGGATATTGGGGGATATTAATCTTT. Its protein is CALGELQGGYWGILIF.

Details on this clone: Only one base separates this from a far larger clonotype, so it likely reflects a read error. This chain joins TRDV3 and TRDJ1, with a tentative D call TRDD2 (6 bases). Germline CDR1 is TVYSNPD and CDR2 is GDNSRS (reference sequence). The CDR3 contains 12 residues. V was pared by 5 bases and J by 11 bases, with 21 bases between. CDR3 sequence (DNA): TGTGCCCTCCTACGCGGCGTGGAGAATCTCATCTTT. Protein: CALLRGVENLIF. Together with reference TRDV3 and TRDJ1, the CDR3 gives the full variable domain: CDKVTQSSPDQTVASGSEVVLLCTYDTVYSNPDLFWYRIRPDYSFQFVFYGDNSRSEGADFTQGRFSVKHILTQKAFHLVISPVRTEDSATYYCALLRGVENLIFGKGTRVTVEP.

A few counts support this clone. This DNA's translation and the protein TCRdb lists, from a much larger clone, do not match at residue 11, likely due to a read error; the protein shown is translated from the DNA. The V gene is TRDV3, the J gene TRDJ1; 11 bases match TRDD3. Germline V gene lookup returns CDR1 TVYSNPD and CDR2 GDNSRS (reference sequence). This CDR3 region has 16 residues. The J segment lost 1 base and the V segment lost 4 bases, leaving 11 bases of the junction unmatched. The CDR3 is CASPGSGGYLTDKLIF. The CDR3 DNA sequence: TGTGCCTCCCCGGGTTCTGGGGGATACCTCACCGATAAACTCATCTTT.

As to this clone: This is likely an artifact of a read error, given a far larger clone one base away. V gene TRDV1 combines with J gene TRDJ1; TRDD3 aligns across 7 bases. Trimming at V came to 2 bases and at J to 3 bases, leaving 21 bases not matched to a gene. Looked up from germline, CDR1 is TSWWSYY and CDR2 is QGS. The CDR3 has 20 amino acids. CDR3 protein: CALGETFPLLRDTSSDKLIF. DNA of the CDR3: TGTGCTCTTGGGGAAACTTTCCCCTTACTGAGGGATACCTCCTCCGATAAACTCATCTTT.

Notes on this clone: A far more abundant clone sits one base away, making this likely a read error. This chain uses TRDV2 with TRDJ1; D perhaps matches TRDD3 (6 bases). Germline values: CDR1 GEAIGNYY, CDR2 EKD. The CDR3 spans 14 residues. The CDR3 bases are TGTGCCTGTGACACCGGGGGAGAGACCGATAAACCCATCTTT. Residues: CACDTGGETDKPIF.

This clone was found a few times. TCRdb pairs this DNA with a much larger clone's protein that differs at residue 16, likely a read error; the protein shown was translated from the DNA. The chain uses TRDV1 and TRDJ1; 11 nucleotides align to TRDD3. This CDR3 is built from 21 residues. Germline trimming cut 6 bases from V and 3 bases from J; bases unmatched to any gene: 24. Germline loops: CDR1 TSWWSYY, CDR2 QGS. As DNA, the CDR3 is TGTGCTCTTGGCTGCCTGGCCTTCCTCAGGGGTGGGGGATACGCGGCCGATAAACTCATCTTT. Amino acids: CALGCLAFLRGGGYAADKLIF.

Notes on this clone: This probably arose from a read error, given a far larger clone one base away. Other DNA sequences of this sample code for an identical CDR3. V and J are TRDV1 and TRDJ1; 12 nucleotides agree with TRDD3. V trimming: 3 bases; J trimming: 2 bases; junction bases outside the gene matches: 10. The CDR3 is made up of 18 amino acids. Germline lookup yields CDR1 TSWWSYY and CDR2 QGS. The CDR3 sequence is CALGDSYWGILETDKLIF. The CDR3, as DNA: TGTGCTCTTGGGGACTCATACTGGGGGATACTGGAGACCGATAAACTCATCTTT.

By sample share, this clone is hyperexpanded. This CDR3 is also generated by other DNA sequences in the sample. This chain links TRDV1 with TRDJ1; D not resolved. Per the germline V gene, CDR1 is TSWWSYY and CDR2 is QGS. There are 18 residues in the CDR3. V lost 5 bases and J 4 bases, leaving 26 bases between the germline ends. CDR3 coding DNA: TGTGCTCTTGGGTGGGCTACGTCGTGGTTAACGTATCTCGATAAACTCATCTTT. Amino acids: CALGWATSWLTYLDKLIF.

Remarks on this clone: The TCRdb protein comes from a much larger clone and disagrees with this DNA's translation at residue 9, likely due to a read error; the protein given here is derived from the DNA. The V and J genes are TRDV1 and TRDJ1; TRDD2 might be the D (5 bases). This CDR3 comprises 19 residues. Germline assignment: CDR1 TSWWSYY and CDR2 QGS. The ends were cut back, 2 bases at V and 0 bases at J, with 22 bases in the middle. CDR3 protein: CALGESASHSIPYTDKLIF. The DNA of the CDR3 is TGTGCTCTTGGGGAATCCGCTTCCCACTCTATTCCGTACACCGATAAACTCATCTTT.

This clone was seen a few times. This likely traces to a read error, being one base from a far larger clone. The rearrangement uses TRDV2 and TRDJ3; 8 nucleotides agree with TRDD3. The CDR3 runs 22 residues. The germline V gene encodes CDR1 GEAIGNYY and CDR2 EKD. Written as DNA, the CDR3 is TGTGCCTGTAACACGACGGCTGGACTGGGGGCTAGGAGCTCCTGGGACACCCGACAGATGTTTTTC. Translating gives CACNTTAGLGARSSWDTRQMFF.

Concerning this clone itself: Only one base separates this from a far larger clonotype, so it likely reflects a read error. This sequence joins TRDV2 and TRDJ1, with no clear D. Germline CDR1 and CDR2: GEAIGNYY and EKD. Trimming stripped 3 bases from V and 3 bases from J, with 13 bases between. The CDR3 has 14 residues. CDR3 protein: CACDSLVYADKLIF. The CDR3 nucleotides are TGTGCCTGTGACTCTTTAGTGTACGCCGATAAACTCATCTTT.

This clone has only a few counts. A read error is likely here: a far larger clone is one base away. The V call is TRDV1, the J call TRDJ1; 11 bases match TRDD3. The length of the CDR3 is 21 residues. The V gene's germline CDR1 is TSWWSYY and CDR2 QGS. Losses at the gene ends were 0 bases for V and 0 bases for J; bases not matched to a gene: 15. CDR3 DNA sequence: TGTGCTCTTGGGGAACTGGGCCCAACACTGGGGGATAGGATGTACACCGATAAACTCATCTTT. Residues: CALGELGPTLGDRMYTDKLIF.

This clone is classed as hyperexpanded. The same CDR3 arises from other DNA sequences in this sample as well. The chain links TRDV1 to TRDJ1; 10 nucleotides agree with TRDD3. Looked up from germline, CDR1 is TSWWSYY and CDR2 is QGS. Losses at the gene ends were 3 bases for V and 0 bases for J; bases not matched to a gene: 34. The CDR3 sequence is 26 residues long. The CDR3 is CALGDGGIYGRGGWGIQGDYTDKLIF. CDR3 nucleotide sequence: TGTGCTCTTGGGGATGGCGGGATCTACGGCCGGGGTGGATGGGGGATACAAGGGGATTACACCGATAAACTCATCTTT.

As for this clone: A far larger clone is one base from this, pointing to a likely read error. The chain combines TRDV2 with TRDJ1; 8 nucleotides match TRDD3. Trimming cost V 0 bases and J 2 bases; bases outside gene matches: 1. Germline V gene sequence: CDR1 GEAIGNYY, CDR2 EKD. The CDR3 extends over 14 amino acids. The CDR3 loop reads CACDTMGDTDKLIF. CDR3 sequence (DNA): TGTGCCTGTGACACCATGGGGGATACCGATAAACTCATCTTT.

This clone was seen more than once but under ten times. This is likely an artifact of a read error, given a far larger clone one base away. V usage is TRDV1 and J usage is TRDJ1, with 10 bases lining up with TRDD3. CDR1 and CDR2 from the germline V gene are TSWWSYY and QGS. This CDR3 comprises 26 residues. V shed 3 bases and J 0 bases; nucleotides not matched to a gene: 34. The CDR3 DNA sequence: TGTGCTCTTGGGGATGGCGGGATCTACGGCCGGGGTGGATGGGGGATACAAAGGGATTACACCGATAAACTCATCTTT. Translating it yields CALGDGGIYGRGGWGIQRDYTDKLIF.

In this sample, this clone turned up once. With a far larger clone one base away, a read error is the likely cause. J is TRDJ1 and V is TRDV1; no clear D. Looked up from germline, CDR1 is TSWWSYY and CDR2 is QGS. CDR3 length: 22 amino acids. The V end lost 3 bases, the J end lost 4 bases, and 36 bases lay between the germline ends. For the CDR3, the DNA is TGTGCTCTTGGGGACCCCCACCGTATGTCTGTTCTTTTGGGTCCTCGGCACGATAAACTCATCTTT. It codes for CALGDPHRMSVLLGPRHDKLIF.